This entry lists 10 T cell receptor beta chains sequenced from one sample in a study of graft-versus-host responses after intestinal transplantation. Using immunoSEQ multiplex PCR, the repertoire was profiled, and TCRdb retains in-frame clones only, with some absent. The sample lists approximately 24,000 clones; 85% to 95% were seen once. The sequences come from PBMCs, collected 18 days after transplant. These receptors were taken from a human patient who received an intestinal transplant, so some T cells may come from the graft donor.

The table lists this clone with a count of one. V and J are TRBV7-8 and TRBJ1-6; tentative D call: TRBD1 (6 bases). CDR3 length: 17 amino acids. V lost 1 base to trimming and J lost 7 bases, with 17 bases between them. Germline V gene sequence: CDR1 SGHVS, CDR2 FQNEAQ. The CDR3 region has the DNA TGTGCCAGCAGCTTAGGGGTGCTTCGGACAGAAAATTCACCCCTCCACTTT. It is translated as CASSLGVLRTENSPLHF.

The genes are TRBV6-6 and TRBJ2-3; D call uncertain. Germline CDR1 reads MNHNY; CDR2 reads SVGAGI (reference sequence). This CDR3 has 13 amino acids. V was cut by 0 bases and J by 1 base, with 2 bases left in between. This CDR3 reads CASSYSGTDTQYF. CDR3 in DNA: TGTGCCAGCAGTTACTCCGGCACAGATACGCAGTATTTT.

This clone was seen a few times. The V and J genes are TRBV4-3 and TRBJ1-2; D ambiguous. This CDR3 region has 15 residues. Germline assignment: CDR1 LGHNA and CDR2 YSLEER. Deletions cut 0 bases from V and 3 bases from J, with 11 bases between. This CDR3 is CASSQDYTEHYGYTF. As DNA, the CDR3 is TGCGCCAGCAGCCAAGACTATACTGAGCACTATGGCTACACCTTC.

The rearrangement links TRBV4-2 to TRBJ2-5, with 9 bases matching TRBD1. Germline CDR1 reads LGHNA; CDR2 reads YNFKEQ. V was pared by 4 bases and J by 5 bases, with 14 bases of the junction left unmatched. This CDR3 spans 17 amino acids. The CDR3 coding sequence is TGTGCCAGCAGCCTTTTCCCTGGGGACAGGGCCGCGGAGACCCAGTACTTC. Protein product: CASSLFPGDRAAETQYF.

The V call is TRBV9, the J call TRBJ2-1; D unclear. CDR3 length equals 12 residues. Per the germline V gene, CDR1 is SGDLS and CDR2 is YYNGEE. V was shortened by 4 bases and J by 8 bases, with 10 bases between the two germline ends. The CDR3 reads CASSILGDEQFF. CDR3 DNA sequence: TGTGCCAGCAGCATTTTAGGCGATGAGCAGTTCTTC.

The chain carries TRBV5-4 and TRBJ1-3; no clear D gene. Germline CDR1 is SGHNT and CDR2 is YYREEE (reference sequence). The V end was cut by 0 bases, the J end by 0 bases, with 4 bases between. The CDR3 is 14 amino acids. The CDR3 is CASSLGGSGNTIYF. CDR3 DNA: TGTGCCAGCAGCTTGGGGGGCTCTGGAAACACCATATATTTT.

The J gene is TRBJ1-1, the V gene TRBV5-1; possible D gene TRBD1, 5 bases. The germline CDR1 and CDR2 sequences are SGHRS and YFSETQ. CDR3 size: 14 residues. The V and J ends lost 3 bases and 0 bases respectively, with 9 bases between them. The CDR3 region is CASSYGGVNTEAFF. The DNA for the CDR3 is TGCGCCAGCAGCTACGGGGGAGTGAACACTGAAGCTTTCTTT. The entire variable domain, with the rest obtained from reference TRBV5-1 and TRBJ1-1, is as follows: KAGVTQTPRYLIKTRGQQVTLSCSPISGHRSVSWYQQTPGQGLQFLFEYFSETQRNKGNFPGRFSGRQFSNSRSEMNVSTLELGDSALYLCASSYGGVNTEAFFGQGTRLTVV.

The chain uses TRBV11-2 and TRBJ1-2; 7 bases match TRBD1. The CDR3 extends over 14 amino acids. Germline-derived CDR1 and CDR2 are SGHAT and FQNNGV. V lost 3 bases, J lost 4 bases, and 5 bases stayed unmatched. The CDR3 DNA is TGTGCCAGCAGCTTCACAGGGGCAAGCTATGGCTACACCTTC. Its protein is CASSFTGASYGYTF.

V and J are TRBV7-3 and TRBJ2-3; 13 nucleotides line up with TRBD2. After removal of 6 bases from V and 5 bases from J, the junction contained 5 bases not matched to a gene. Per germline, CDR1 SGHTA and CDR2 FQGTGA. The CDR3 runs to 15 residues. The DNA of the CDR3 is TGTGCCAGCAGTACTAGCGGGGGGGCCGGAGATACGCAGTATTTT. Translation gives CASSTSGGAGDTQYF.

CDR3 nucleotides: TGTGCCAGCAGTGGACCCGGACAGGGAAGCACAGATACGCAGTATTTT. It specifies CASSGPGQGSTDTQYF. The chain has TRBV6-1 and TRBJ2-3; 8 positions agree with TRBD1. The J segment lost 0 bases and the V segment lost 4 bases, leaving 6 bases of the junction unmatched. CDR1 is MNHNS, CDR2 SASEGT, per germline. The CDR3 sequence is 16 residues long.